This T cell receptor (beta chain) was sequenced during a study of a mutant IDH1 vaccine in newly diagnosed glioma. Across the study: Standard pretreatment was either radiotherapy, temozolomide, or, for most, radiochemotherapy with temozolomide.

Time point indicated: week 35, safety follow-up. The vaccine gave 300 ug of a 20-mer mutant IDH1 peptide subcutaneously per dose. Each tumor in the donors was a new WHO grade 3 or 4 astrocytoma, IDH1-mutant and ATRX-lost. The CDR3 totals 15 residues. Deletions cut 3 bases from V and 0 bases from J, with 10 bases between. Germline V gene data show CDR1 as SGHRS and CDR2 as YFSETQ. This clone was recorded a few times. As yet, its antigen is unknown. Study-level results: Changes in top peripheral clonotypes did not appear linked to pseudoprogression.

The table came from immunoSEQ multiplex PCR; TCRdb's copy has only in-frame clones and leaves some out. The table lists 44,000 or so clones, approximately 80% of them singletons. The rearrangement uses TRBV5-1 and TRBJ1-5, with no clear D. The sequencing used PBMCs, collected from a glioma patient whose treatment included an IDH1 peptide vaccine. The source of this sequence is a woman aged 40 to 50 with glioma. Some clones in this sample may be carry-over from other donors' samples. In DNA, the CDR3 is TGCGCCAGCAGCTCCCAGCCGGGTAGCAATCAGCCCCAGCATTTT. Residues: CASSSQPGSNQPQHF.